This T cell receptor (beta chain) was obtained from a study of neurological immune-mediated disorders. In TCRdb, the 5' RACE reads were re-called with MiXCR into one record per CDR3 protein. This repertoire shows fewer than 35,000 distinct CDR3 sequences, about 3% found once; its top ten account for around 7.1%. This clonotype was recorded many times. This may arise from a read error, as a much more abundant clone is one base away. Sequencing used PBMCs. The TCR was taken from a woman aged 30 to 39 with multiple sclerosis.

CDR3 nucleotide sequence: TGTGCCAGCAGCTTAGGAGGGGGGCTAGAAATTCAGTACTTC. Amino acid sequence: CASSLGGGLEIQYF. This chain uses TRBV7-6 with TRBJ2-4; D assignment may be TRBD1 or TRBD2 (6 bases each). The V and J ends lost 1 base and 10 bases respectively, with 14 bases between them. The germline V gene has CDR1 SGHVS and CDR2 FNYEAQ. The CDR3 contains 14 residues.